This note documents a single T cell receptor (beta chain) sequence. The same CDR3 can be traced to other DNA sequences in this sample. The sample belongs to a study of Ad26.COV2.S vaccination and SARS-CoV-2 variants. The treatment denotes: roughly 19 received Ad26.COV2.S at low or high dose, single or two shots; several received placebo; per-sample allocation not given. After the first vaccine or placebo injection, samples were drawn on day 63. Based in Boston, the donor was an adult of 18-55 years. Generated by immunoSEQ multiplex PCR, the TCRdb table keeps only in-frame clones and is missing some. The sample shows roughly 700,000 clones, 89% of them seen only once. The receptor was isolated from a person aged 18-65 years who received the Ad26.COV2.S COVID-19 vaccine or a placebo. The sequencing used peripheral blood, collected in a trial of Ad26.COV2.S vaccine versus placebo.

The CDR3 protein is CASSPLTGLETQYF. Here the CDR3 DNA reads TGTGCCAGCTCACCACTTACAGGGTTGGAGACCCAGTACTTC. The chain employs TRBV18 and TRBJ2-5; tentative D call: TRBD1 (6 bases). The germline V gene encodes CDR1 KGHSH and CDR2 LQKENI. The V end lost 1 base, the J end lost 5 bases, and 11 bases lay between the germline ends. This CDR3 is 14 amino acids long.